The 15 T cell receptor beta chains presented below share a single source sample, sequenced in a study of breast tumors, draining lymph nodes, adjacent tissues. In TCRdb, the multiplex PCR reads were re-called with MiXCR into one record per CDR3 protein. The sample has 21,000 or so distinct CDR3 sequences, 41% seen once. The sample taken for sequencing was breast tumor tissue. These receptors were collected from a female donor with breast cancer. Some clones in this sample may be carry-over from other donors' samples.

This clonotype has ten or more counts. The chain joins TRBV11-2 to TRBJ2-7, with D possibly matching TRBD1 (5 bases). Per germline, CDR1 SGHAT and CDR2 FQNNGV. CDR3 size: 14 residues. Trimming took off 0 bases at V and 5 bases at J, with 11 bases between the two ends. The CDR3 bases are TGTGCCAGCAGCTTAGAAGCAGGGCCCCACGAGCAGTACTTC. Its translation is CASSLEAGPHEQYF.

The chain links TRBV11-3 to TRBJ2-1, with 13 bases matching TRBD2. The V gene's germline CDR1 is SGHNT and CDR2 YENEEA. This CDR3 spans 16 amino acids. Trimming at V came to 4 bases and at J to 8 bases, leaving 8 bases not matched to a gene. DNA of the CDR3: TGTGCCAGCAGCTCAAAAGGACTAGCGGGAGTTGATGAGCAGTTCTTC. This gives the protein CASSSKGLAGVDEQFF.

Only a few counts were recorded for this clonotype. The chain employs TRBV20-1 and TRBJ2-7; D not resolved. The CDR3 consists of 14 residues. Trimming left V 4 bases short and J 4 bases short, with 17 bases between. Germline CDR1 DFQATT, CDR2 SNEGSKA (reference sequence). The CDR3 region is CSATGRGIGYEQYF. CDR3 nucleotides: TGCAGTGCTACTGGACGCGGTATAGGTTACGAGCAGTACTTC.

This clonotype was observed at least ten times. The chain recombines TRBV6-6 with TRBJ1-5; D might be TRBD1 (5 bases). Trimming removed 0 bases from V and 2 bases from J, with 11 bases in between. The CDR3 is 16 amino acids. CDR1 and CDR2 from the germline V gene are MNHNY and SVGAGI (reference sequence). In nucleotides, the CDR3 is TGTGCCAGCAGTTACTCGATTGGGACGCGCAATCAGCCCCAGCATTTT. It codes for CASSYSIGTRNQPQHF.

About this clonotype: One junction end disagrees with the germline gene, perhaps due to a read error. The CDR3 DNA reads TGCGCCACCAAGGGGGTCAACACCGAGGAGCTGTTTTTT. This sequence encodes CATKGVNTEELFF. This chain connects TRBV15 to TRBJ2-2, with a possible D match to TRBD1 (6 bases). Germline V gene sequence: CDR1 LNHNV, CDR2 YYDKDF (reference sequence). The CDR3 contains 13 residues.

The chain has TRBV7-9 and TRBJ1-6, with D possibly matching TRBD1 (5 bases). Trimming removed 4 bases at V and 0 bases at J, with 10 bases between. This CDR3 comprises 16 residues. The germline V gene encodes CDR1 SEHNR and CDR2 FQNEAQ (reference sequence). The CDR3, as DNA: TGTGCCAGCAGCTCAAGACAGAGCTCCTATAATTCACCCCTCCACTTT. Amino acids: CASSSRQSSYNSPLHF.

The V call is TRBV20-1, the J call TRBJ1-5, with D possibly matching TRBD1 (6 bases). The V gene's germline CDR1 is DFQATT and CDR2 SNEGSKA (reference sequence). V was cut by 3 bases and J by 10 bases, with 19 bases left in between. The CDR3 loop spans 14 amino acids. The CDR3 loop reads CSASRGAGDPPQHF. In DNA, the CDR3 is TGCAGTGCTAGCCGGGGGGCAGGGGATCCCCCCCAGCATTTT.

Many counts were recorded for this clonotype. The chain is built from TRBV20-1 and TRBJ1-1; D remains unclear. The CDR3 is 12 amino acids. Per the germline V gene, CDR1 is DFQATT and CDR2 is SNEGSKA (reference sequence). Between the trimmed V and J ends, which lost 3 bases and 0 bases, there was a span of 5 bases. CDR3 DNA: TGCAGTGCTAGCCGAATGAACACTGAAGCTTTCTTT. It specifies CSASRMNTEAFF.

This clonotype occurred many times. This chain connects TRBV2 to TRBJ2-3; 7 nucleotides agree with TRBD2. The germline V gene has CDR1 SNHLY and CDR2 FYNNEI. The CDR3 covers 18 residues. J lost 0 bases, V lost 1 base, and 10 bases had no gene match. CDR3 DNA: TGTGCCAGCAGTGAAGTACTGGTGGGACTATCTAGCACAGATACGCAGTATTTT. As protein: CASSEVLVGLSSTDTQYF.

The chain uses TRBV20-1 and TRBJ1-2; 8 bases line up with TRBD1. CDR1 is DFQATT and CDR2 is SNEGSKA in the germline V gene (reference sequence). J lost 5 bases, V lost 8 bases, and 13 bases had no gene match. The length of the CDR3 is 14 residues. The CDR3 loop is CSPTGGPGLYGYTF. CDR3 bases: TGCAGTCCTACAGGGGGACCGGGTTTATATGGCTACACCTTC.

The CDR3 sequence is CASSQSTGGKYAGELFF. As DNA, the CDR3 is TGTGCCAGCAGCCAGTCGACAGGGGGCAAGTACGCCGGGGAGCTGTTTTTT. The chain carries TRBV3-1 and TRBJ2-2, with 10 bases lining up with TRBD1. The V gene end was trimmed by 3 bases and the J gene end by 6 bases; junction bases not matched to a gene: 10. Germline V gene sequence: CDR1 LGHDT, CDR2 YNNKEL (reference sequence). CDR3 length equals 17 residues.

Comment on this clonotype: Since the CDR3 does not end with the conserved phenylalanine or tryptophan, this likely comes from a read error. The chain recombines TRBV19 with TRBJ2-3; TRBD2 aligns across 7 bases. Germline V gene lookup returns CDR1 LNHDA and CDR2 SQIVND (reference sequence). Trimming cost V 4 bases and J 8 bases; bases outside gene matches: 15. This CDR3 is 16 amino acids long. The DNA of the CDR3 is TGTGCCAGTAGTACCCCACCCGGGACTACCATAGTTACGCAGTATTCT. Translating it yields CASSTPPGTTIVTQYS.

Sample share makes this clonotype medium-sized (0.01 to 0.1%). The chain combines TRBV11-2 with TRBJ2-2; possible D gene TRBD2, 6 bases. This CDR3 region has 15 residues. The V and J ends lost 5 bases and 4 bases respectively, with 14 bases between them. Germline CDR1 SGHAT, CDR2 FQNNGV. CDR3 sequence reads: CASSPRLGSTGELFF. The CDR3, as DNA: TGTGCCAGCAGCCCTAGACTAGGGAGCACCGGGGAGCTGTTTTTT.

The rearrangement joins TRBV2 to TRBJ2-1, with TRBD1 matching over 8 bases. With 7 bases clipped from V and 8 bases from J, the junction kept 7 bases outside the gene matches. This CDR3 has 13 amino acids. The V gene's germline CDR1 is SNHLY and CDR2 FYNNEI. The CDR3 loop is CASTRDRGDEQFF. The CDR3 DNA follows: TGTGCCAGCACCCGTGACAGGGGAGATGAGCAGTTCTTC. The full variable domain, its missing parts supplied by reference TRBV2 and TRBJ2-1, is EPEVTQTPSHQVTQMGQEVILRCVPISNHLYFYWYRQILGQKVEFLVSFYNNEISEKSEIFDDQFSVERPDGSNFTLKIRSTKLEDSAMYFCASTRDRGDEQFFGPGTRLTVL.

The CDR3 DNA is TGTGCCAGCAGCTTCGGCCACAGTCCTTACGAGCAGTACTTC. This sequence encodes CASSFGHSPYEQYF. V gene TRBV7-3 combines with J gene TRBJ2-7; D unresolved. The length of the CDR3 is 14 residues. Trimming shortened V by 3 bases and J by 4 bases, and 13 bases separated the two germline ends. CDR1 SGHTA and CDR2 FQGTGA come from the germline V gene.